This T cell receptor beta chain is drawn from a study of technical replicates of blood from a handful of donors. The assay was immunoSEQ multiplex PCR, and TCRdb's table has in-frame clones only and misses some. The table shows about 83,000 clones, with over 90% occurring only once. The sample taken for sequencing was T cells isolated from PBMCs. This receptor was obtained from a human donor in good health.

CDR3 sequence reads: CASSERDRVTNEKLFF. As DNA, the CDR3 is TGTGCCAGCAGTGAGAGAGACAGGGTAACTAATGAAAAACTGTTTTTT. This chain connects TRBV2 to TRBJ1-4; the match to TRBD1 covers 7 bases. The V and J ends lost 3 bases and 1 base, in that order; junction bases with no gene match: 5. This CDR3 spans 16 amino acids. The germline gives CDR1 SNHLY, CDR2 FYNNEI.